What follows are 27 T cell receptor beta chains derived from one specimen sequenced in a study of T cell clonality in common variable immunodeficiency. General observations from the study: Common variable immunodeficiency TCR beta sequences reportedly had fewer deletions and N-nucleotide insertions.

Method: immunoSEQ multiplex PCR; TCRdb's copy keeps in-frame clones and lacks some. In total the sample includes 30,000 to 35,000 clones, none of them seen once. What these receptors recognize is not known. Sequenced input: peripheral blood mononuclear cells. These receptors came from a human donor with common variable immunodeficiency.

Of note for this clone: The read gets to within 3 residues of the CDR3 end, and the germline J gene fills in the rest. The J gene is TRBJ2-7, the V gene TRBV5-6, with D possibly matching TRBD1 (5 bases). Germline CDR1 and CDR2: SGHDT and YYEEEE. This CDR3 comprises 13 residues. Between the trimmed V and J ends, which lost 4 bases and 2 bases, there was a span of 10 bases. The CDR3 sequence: CASSNRGPYEQYF. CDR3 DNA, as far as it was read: TGTGCCAGCAGCAATAGGGGTCCCTACGAG.

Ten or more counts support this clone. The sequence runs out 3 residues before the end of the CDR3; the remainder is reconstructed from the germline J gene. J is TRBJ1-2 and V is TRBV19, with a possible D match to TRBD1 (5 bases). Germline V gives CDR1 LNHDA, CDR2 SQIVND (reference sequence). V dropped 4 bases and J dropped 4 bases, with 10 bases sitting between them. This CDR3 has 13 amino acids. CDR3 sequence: CASSRGQGYGYTF. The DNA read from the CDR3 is TGTGCCAGTAGTAGGGGCCAGGGCTATGGC.

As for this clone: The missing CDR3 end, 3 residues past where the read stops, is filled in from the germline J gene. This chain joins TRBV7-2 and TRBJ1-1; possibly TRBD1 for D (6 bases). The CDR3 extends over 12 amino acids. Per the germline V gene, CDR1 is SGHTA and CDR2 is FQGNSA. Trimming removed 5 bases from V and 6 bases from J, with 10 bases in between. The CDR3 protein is CASSTSGAEAFF. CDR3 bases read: TGTGCCAGCAGCACCTCAGGGGCTGAA.

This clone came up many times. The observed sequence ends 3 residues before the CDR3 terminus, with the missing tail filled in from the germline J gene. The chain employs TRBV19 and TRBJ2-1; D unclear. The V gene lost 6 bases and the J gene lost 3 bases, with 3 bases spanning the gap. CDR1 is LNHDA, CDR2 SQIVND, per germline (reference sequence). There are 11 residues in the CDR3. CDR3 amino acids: CASSLYNEQFF. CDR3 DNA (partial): TGTGCCAGTAGCCTCTACAATGAG.

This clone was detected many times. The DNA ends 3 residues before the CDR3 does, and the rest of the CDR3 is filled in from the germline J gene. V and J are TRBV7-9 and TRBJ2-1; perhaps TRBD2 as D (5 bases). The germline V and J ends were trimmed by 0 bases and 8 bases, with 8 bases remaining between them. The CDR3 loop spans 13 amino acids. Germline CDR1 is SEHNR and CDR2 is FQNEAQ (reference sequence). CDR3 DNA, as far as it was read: TGTGCCAGCAGCTTAGCACTTAGCGATGAG. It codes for CASSLALSDE. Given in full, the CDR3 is CASSLALSDEQFF.

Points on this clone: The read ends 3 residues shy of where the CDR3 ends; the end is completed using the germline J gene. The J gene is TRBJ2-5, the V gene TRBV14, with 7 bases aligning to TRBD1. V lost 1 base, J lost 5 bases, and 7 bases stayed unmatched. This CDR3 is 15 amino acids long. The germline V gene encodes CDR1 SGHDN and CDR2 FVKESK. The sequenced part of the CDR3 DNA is TGTGCCAGCAGCCAAGGGAACAGGGGTTGGGAGACC. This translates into CASSQGNRGWET. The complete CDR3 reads CASSQGNRGWETQYF.

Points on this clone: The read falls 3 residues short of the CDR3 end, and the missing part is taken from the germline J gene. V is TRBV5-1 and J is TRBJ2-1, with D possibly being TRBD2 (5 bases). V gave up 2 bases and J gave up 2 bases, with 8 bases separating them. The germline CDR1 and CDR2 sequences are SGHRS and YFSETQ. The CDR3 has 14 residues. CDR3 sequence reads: CASSLLVAYNEQFF. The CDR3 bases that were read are TGCGCCAGCAGCTTACTAGTCGCCTACAATGAG.

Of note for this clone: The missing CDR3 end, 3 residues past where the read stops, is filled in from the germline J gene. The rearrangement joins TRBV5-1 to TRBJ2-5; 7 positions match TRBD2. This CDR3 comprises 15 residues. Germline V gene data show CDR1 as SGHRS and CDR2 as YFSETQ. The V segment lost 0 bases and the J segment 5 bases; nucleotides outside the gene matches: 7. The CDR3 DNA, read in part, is TGCGCCAGCAGCTTGGTGGGTAGCGGGCTGGAGACC. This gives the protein CASSLVGSGLET. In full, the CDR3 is CASSLVGSGLETQYF. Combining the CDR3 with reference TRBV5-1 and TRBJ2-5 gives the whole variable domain KAGVTQTPRYLIKTRGQQVTLSCSPISGHRSVSWYQQTPGQGLQFLFEYFSETQRNKGNFPGRFSGRQFSNSRSEMNVSTLELGDSALYLCASSLVGSGLETQYFGPGTRLLVL.

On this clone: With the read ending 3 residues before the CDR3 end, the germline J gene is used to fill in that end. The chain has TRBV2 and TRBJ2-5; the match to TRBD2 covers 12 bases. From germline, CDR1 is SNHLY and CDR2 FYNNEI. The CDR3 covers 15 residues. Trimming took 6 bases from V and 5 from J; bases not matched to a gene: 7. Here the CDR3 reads CASSPRLAGAETQYF. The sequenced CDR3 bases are TGTGCCAGCAGCCCTCGACTAGCGGGAGCGGAGACC.

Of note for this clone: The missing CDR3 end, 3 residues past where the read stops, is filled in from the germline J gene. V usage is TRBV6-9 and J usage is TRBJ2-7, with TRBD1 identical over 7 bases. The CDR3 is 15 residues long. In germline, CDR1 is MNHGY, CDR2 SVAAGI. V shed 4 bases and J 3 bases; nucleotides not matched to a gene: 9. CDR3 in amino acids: CASSSDRVRGYEQYF. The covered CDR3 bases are TGTGCCAGCAGTTCTGACAGGGTCAGAGGCTACGAG.

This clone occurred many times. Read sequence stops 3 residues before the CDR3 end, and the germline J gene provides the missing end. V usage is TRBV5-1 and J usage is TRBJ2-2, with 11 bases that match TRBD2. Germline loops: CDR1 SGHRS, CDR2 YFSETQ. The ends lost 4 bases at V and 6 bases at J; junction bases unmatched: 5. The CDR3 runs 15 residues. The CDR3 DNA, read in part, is TGCGCCAGCAGCGCAGAGGGACTAGCGGCCGGGGAG. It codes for CASSAEGLAAGE. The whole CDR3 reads CASSAEGLAAGELFF.

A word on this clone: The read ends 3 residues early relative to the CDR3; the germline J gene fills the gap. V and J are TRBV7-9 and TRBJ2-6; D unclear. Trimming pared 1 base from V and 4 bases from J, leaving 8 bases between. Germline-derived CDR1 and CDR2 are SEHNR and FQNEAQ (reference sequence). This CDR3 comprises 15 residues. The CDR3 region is CASSLGGSGANVLTF. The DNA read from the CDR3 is TGTGCCAGCAGCTTAGGCGGTTCGGGGGCCAACGTC. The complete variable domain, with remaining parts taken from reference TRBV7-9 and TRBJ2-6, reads DTGVSQNPRHKITKRGQNVTFRCDPISEHNRLYWYRQTLGQGPEFLTYFQNEAQLEKSRLLSDRFSAERPKGSFSTLEIQRTEQGDSAMYLCASSLGGSGANVLTFGAGSRLTVL.

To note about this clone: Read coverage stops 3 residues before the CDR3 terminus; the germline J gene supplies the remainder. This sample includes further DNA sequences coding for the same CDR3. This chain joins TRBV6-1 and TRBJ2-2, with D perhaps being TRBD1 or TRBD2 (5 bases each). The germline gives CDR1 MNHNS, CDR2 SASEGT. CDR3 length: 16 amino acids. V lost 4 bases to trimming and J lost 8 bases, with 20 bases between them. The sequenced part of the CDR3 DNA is TGTGCCAGCAGTGGAGTAAGGGCAGGGAGCTCGGGGGAG. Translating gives CASSGVRAGSSGE. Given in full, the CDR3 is CASSGVRAGSSGELFF.

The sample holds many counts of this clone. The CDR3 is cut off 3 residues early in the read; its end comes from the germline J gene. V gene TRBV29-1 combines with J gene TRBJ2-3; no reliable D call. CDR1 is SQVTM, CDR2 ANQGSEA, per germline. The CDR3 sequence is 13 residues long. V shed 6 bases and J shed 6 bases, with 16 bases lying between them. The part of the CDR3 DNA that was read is TGCAGCGTCCAATTACGATTAGCCGATACG. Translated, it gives CSVQLRLADT. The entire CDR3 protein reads CSVQLRLADTQYF.

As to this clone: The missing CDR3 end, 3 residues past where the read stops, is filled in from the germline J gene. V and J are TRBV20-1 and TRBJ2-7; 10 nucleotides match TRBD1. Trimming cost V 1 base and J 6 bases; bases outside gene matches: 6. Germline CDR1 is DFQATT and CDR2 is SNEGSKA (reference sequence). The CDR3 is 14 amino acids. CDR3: CSARAGTGVTEQYF. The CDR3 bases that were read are TGCAGTGCTAGAGCCGGGACAGGGGTGACCGAG.

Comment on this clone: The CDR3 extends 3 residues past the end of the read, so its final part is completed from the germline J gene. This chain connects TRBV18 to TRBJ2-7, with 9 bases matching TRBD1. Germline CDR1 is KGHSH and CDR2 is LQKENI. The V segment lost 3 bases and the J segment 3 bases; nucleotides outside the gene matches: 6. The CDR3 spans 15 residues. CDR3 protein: CASSPPSTGGYEQYF. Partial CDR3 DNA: TGTGCCAGCTCACCTCCGTCGACAGGGGGCTACGAG. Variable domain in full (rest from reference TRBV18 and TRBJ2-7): NAGVMQNPRHLVRRRGQEARLRCSPMKGHSHVYWYRQLPEEGLKFMVYLQKENIIDESGMPKERFSAEFPKEGPSILRIQQVVRGDSAAYFCASSPPSTGGYEQYFGPGTRLTVT.

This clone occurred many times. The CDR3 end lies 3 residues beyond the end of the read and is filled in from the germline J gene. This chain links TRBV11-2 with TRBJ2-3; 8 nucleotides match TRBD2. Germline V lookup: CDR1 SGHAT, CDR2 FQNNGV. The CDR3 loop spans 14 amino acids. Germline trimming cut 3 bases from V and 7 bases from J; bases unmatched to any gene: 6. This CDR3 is CASSFSGSPNTQYF. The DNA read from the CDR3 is TGTGCCAGCAGCTTCAGCGGGAGTCCAAATACG.

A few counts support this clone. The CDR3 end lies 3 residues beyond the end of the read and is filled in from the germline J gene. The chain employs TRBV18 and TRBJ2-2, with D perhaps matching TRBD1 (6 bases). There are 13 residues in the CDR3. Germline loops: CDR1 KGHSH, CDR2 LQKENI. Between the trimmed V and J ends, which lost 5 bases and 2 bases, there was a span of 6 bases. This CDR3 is CASSGTNTGELFF. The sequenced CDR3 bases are TGTGCCAGCTCAGGGACAAACACCGGGGAG.

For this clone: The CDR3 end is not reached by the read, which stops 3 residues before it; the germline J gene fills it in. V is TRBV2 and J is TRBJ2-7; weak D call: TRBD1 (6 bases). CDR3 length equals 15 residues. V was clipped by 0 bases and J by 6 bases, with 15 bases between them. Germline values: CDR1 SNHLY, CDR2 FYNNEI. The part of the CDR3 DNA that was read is TGTGCCAGCAGTGAAGCGCCAGGGGAGAGCCGCGAG. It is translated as CASSEAPGESRE. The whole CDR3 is CASSEAPGESREQYF.

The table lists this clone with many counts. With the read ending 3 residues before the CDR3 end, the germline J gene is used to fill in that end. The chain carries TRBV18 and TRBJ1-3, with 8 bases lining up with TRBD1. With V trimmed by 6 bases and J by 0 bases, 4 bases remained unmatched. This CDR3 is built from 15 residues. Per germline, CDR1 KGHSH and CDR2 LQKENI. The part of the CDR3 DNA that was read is TGTGCCAGCTCTCTGACAGGGGACTCTGGAAACACC. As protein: CASSLTGDSGNT. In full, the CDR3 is CASSLTGDSGNTIYF. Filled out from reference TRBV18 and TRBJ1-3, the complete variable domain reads NAGVMQNPRHLVRRRGQEARLRCSPMKGHSHVYWYRQLPEEGLKFMVYLQKENIIDESGMPKERFSAEFPKEGPSILRIQQVVRGDSAAYFCASSLTGDSGNTIYFGEGSWLTVV.

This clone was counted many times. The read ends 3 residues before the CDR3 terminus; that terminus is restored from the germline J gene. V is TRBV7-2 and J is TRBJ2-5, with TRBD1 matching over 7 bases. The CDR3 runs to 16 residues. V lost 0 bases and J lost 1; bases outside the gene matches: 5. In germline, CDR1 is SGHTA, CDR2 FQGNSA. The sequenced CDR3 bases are TGTGCCAGCAGCTTAGCCCACAGGGGTAGCCAAGAGACC. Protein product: CASSLAHRGSQET. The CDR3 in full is CASSLAHRGSQETQYF.

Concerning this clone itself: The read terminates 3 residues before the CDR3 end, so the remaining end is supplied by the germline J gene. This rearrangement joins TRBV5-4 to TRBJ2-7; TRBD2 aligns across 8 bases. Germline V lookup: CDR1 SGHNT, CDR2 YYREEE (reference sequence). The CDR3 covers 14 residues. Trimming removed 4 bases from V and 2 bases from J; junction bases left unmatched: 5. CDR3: CASSPAGAPYEQYF. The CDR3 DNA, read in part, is TGTGCCAGCAGCCCAGCGGGAGCGCCCTACGAG.

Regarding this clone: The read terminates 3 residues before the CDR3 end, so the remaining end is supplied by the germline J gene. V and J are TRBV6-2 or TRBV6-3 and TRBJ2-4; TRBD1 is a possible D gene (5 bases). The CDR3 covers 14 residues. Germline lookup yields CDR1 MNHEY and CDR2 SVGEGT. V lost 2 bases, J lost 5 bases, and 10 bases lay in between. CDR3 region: CASSYPPRENIQYF. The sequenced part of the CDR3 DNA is TGTGCCAGCAGTTACCCCCCCAGGGAAAACATT.

The chain's CDR3 is CASSFGQVSTDTQYF. Incomplete CDR3 DNA: TGTGCCAGCAGCTTCGGACAGGTTAGCACAGATACG. The rearrangement uses TRBV7-2 and TRBJ2-3; 7 bases align to TRBD1. The CDR3 end lies 3 residues beyond the end of the read and is filled in from the germline J gene. Germline V gene lookup returns CDR1 SGHTA and CDR2 FQGNSA. The CDR3 length is 15 residues. J was trimmed by 0 bases and V by 3 bases; bases with no gene match: 3. Using reference TRBV7-2 and TRBJ2-3 for the parts outside the CDR3, the full variable domain is GAGVSQSPSNKVTEKGKDVELRCDPISGHTALYWYRQSLGQGLEFLIYFQGNSAPDKSGLPSDRFSAERTGGSVSTLTIQRTQQEDSAVYLCASSFGQVSTDTQYFGPGTRLTVL.

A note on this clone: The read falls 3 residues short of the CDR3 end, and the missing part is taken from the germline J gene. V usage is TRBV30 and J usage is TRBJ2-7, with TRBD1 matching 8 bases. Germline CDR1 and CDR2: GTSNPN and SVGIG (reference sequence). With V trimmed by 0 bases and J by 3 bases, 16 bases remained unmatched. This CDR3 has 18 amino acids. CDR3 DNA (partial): TGTGCCTGGAGTGTCTTCAGGGGGCTTCAGTCGTTGAGCTACGAG. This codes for CAWSVFRGLQSLSYE. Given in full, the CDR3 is CAWSVFRGLQSLSYEQYF. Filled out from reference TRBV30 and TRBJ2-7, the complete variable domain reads SQTIHQWPATLVQPVGSPLSLECTVEGTSNPNLYWYRQAAGRGLQLLFYSVGIGQISSEVPQNLSASRPQDRQFILSSKKLLLSDSGFYLCAWSVFRGLQSLSYEQYFGPGTRLTVT.

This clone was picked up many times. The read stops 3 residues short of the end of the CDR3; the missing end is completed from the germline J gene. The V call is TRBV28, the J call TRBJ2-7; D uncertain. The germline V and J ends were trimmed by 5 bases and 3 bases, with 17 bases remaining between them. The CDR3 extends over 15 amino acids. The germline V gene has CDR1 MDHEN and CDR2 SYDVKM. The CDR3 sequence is CASSHPMGLNYEQYF. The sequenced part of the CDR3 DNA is TGTGCCAGCAGTCATCCAATGGGCTTAAACTACGAG.

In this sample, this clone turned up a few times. The sequenced CDR3 bases are TGTGCCTGTTCTGGCGGTCCACCC. It codes for CACSGGPP. The complete CDR3 reads CACSGGPPLHF. The chain combines TRBV30 with TRBJ1-6; D uncertain. Sequencing ends 3 residues short of the CDR3 end; the germline J gene provides the rest. Germline V CDR1 and CDR2: GTSNPN, SVGIG (reference sequence). The CDR3 loop spans 11 amino acids. With 6 bases removed from V and 11 bases from J, the gap between germline ends came to 11 bases.